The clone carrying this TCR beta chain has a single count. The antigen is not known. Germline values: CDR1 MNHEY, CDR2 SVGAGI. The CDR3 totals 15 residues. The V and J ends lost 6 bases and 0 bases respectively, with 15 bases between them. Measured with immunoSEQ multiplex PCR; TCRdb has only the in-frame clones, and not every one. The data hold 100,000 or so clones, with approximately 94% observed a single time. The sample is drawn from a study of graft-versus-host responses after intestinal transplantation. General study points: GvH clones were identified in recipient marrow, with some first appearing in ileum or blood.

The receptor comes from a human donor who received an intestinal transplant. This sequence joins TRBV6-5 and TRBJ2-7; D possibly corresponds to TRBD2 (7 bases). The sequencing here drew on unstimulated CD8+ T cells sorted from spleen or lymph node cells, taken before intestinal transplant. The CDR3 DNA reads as TGTGCCAGCAGACGTCTGGCGGGGGCCTCCTACGAGCAGTACTTC. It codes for CASRRLAGASYEQYF.